Below, one TCR beta chain is given with its context. Authors' processing steps: Estimated nucleated cell counts came from reference gene primer amplification. Only in-frame clones appear in the TCRdb table, and some are missing; sequencing was by immunoSEQ multiplex PCR. V, J and clone size are those of that table, while D and trimming were read from the DNA. The table includes about 110,000 clones, 85% detected once. The CDR3 covers 17 residues. V was clipped by 6 bases and J by 3 bases; unmatched bases: 10. The germline CDR1 and CDR2 sequences are MNHEY and SVGEGT. This sample was included in a study of blood T cell repertoires in COVID-19. Across the whole study: The origin of the acute and convalescent COVID-19 samples was the United States, Italy and Spain.

Sequenced material: peripheral blood. The gene calls are TRBV6-2 or TRBV6-3 and TRBJ2-3, with TRBD1 matching 12 bases. This receptor was obtained from a human donor in a cohort sampled during active COVID-19. CDR3 nucleotides: TGTGCCAGCAGCCCGGGACAGGGGGCGACGGGTACAGATACGCAGTATTTT. Protein product: CASSPGQGATGTDTQYF.